This TCR beta chain was observed in a study of T cells in localized non-small cell lung cancer. Findings and caveats of the study: Sequence data derive from only one tumor region, so heterogeneity remains possible. The study found T cell clonality highest in uninvolved adjacent lung, above tumor.

Libraries were prepared by immunoSEQ multiplex PCR; TCRdb keeps only in-frame clonotypes and omits some of them. The data contain about 34,000 clones, roughly 86% of them singletons. With regard to this clone: Its antigen is not known.

The source of this sequence is a woman aged 35 to 70 with stage I lung adenocarcinoma. Specimen: peripheral blood, collected before any cancer treatment.

CDR3 loop: CASSIMGGNQPQHF. DNA of the CDR3: TGTGCCAGTAGTATCATGGGTGGGAATCAGCCCCAGCATTTT. J is TRBJ1-5 and V is TRBV19; no definite D call. This CDR3 region has 14 residues. The germline V gene has CDR1 LNHDA and CDR2 SQIVND (reference sequence). Trimming stripped 3 bases from V and 4 bases from J, with 10 bases between.